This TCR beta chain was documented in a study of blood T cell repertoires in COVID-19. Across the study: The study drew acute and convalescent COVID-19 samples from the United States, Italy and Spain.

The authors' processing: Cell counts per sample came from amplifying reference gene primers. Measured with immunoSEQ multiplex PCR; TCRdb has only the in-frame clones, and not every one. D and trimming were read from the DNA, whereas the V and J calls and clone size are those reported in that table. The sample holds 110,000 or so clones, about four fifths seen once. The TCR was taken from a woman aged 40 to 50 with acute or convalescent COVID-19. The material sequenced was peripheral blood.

The CDR3 region has the DNA TGTGCCAGCAGCTTAGGACGGACTCGCACAGATACGCAGTATTTT. This encodes CASSLGRTRTDTQYF. This sequence joins TRBV7-7 and TRBJ2-3; weak D call: TRBD2 (5 bases). The CDR3 is 15 residues long. Trimming took off 1 base at V and 1 base at J, with 9 bases between the two ends. Germline V gene data show CDR1 as SSHAT and CDR2 as FNYEAQ (reference sequence). Using reference TRBV7-7 and TRBJ2-3 for the parts outside the CDR3, the full variable domain is GAGVSQSPRYKVTKRGQDVTLRCDPISSHATLYWYQQALGQGPEFLTYFNYEAQPDKSGLPSDRFSAERPEGSISTLTIQRTEQRDSAMYRCASSLGRTRTDTQYFGPGTRLTVL.